This TCR beta chain emerged from a study of blood T cells in healthy people across ages (dated by TCRdb to between 2015 and 2017). Concerning the study at large: Template switching captured roughly one uniquely barcoded TCR beta cDNA molecule per two T cells in model experiments. The study measured age-related changes in TCR beta repertoire diversity using deep sequencing normalized with unique cDNA molecular identifiers. The donors were divided into four age groups: young (average approximately 16 years), middle-aged (roughly 40), aged (approximately 62) and long-lived (roughly 82). The study analyzed two additional independent replicas of 1 million unique cDNA reads from the same blood draw for two donors, one aged 18 to 30 and one aged 80 or older. Donors of different ages were randomly distributed across sequencing lanes to avoid experimental bias. General conclusions and limits of the study: Because profiling used bulk unsorted PBMCs, naive and antigen-experienced compartments could not be compared conclusively. Estimates of total diversity based on one million sequenced T cells were regarded as lower bounds and as underestimates. Because donor CMV infection status was unknown, age-related changes in expanded clonotypes were potentially confounded. The long-lived group showed more naive CD4+ T cells, fewer expanded clones and increased TCR diversity than the aged group, suggesting age selection. Observed TCR beta diversity per million T cells fell roughly linearly with age, and a significant reduction was already apparent by age approximately 40. A strong correlation was found between observed TCR beta diversity and the percentage of naive T cells measured by flow cytometry.

The CDR3 spans 17 residues, from the cysteine through the phenylalanine. CDR3 DNA only is kept here, 51 bases in frame from base 1. This clonotype was seen only a few times. The target of this receptor is not known. Nothing much larger sits one base from this clone, and base qualities are not available. Libraries were prepared through 5' RACE. Sequenced on an Illumina HiSeq 2500. A second PCR of roughly 7 to 12 cycles was run with a J-beta primer mix and a sample-barcoded 5' primer. Each TCR beta cDNA molecule received a unique molecular identifier from a template-switch 5' adaptor carrying 12 random nucleotides. Each sample yielded at least 3 million CDR3-containing paired-end reads. The Mint cDNA synthesis kit, primed by a TRBC-specific oligonucleotide, was used to synthesize first-strand cDNA from all RNA. Following uracil-DNA glycosylase treatment, a first 18-cycle PCR with universal primers M1SS and BC2_uni_R was performed on all cDNA. On the authors' methods: For normalization, 1 million high-quality reads, each with a distinct molecular identifier, were randomly selected from each sample. Instead of being binned into consensus sequences, reads that shared molecular identifiers were thrown out. MiTCR, with a Q25 quality threshold and the strictest error-elimination algorithm, was used for CDR3 identification, clonotype clustering and error correction. A nonparametric unseen species model with Euler transformation was used to estimate a lower bound on total TCR beta diversity. The public reads were reanalyzed by TCRdb: fastp trimming at Q25, MiXCR alignment, in-frame beta chains only. Each entry merges the rows of one CDR3 protein and shows their most common DNA and genes. TCRdb's processing, not the authors', yielded these V and J calls. The sample table records about 780,000 distinct CDR3 sequences; 46% of these occur just once. Of the sample, 15% to 20% is held by the ten largest clones.

The donors were some 39 Caucasian individuals from Russia, aged roughly 6 to 100 years, who were systemically healthy. Each donor gave about 10 milliliters of peripheral blood, drawn into EDTA-treated Vacutainer tubes. Ficoll-Paque density-gradient centrifugation was used to isolate PBMCs, with at least 6.5 million per sample. Trizol reagent was used to extract total RNA from the PBMCs, yielding at least 5.5 micrograms per sample. For every donor, flow cytometry on a PBMC aliquot measured the percentage of naive CD45RAhigh/CD27high T cells. Sequenced sample: blood. The V and J genes are TRBV21-1 and TRBJ2-7; the table's D gene call, TRBD1, was not cross checked with the DNA. TRBV21-1 is a pseudogene. The source is a man of 80 years or more in good health. CDR3 loop: CAFPLSRDFKNRYEQYF. The DNA reads as follows: TGTGCCTTTCCCCTGAGCCGGGACTTCAAAAACCGCTACGAGCAGTACTTC.